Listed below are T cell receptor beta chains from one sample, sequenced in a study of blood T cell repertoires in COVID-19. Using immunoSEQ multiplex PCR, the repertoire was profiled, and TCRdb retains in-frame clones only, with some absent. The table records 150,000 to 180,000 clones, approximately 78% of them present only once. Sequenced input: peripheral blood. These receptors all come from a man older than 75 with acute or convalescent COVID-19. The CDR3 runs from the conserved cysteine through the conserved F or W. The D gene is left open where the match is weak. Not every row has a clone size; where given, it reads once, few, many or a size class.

TGTGCCAGCAGCTTACTTCCCTCCAACCGGGCCTACGAGCAGTACTTC	CASSLLPSNRAYEQYF	TRBJ2-7	TRBV7-8	once	NA
TGTGCCAGCAGTCCTAGGGAGGAAGCTTTCTTT	CASSPREEAFF	TRBJ1-1	TRBV2	NA	NA
TGTGCCAGCAGCCCACAGGGGGCGGACTATGGCTACACCTTC	CASSPQGADYGYTF	TRBJ1-2	TRBV5-5	NA	TRBD1
TGTGCCAGCAGCTTAGTACTAGGGGAAAAACTGTTTTTT	CASSLVLGEKLFF	TRBJ1-4	TRBV7-2	NA	NA
TGTGCCAGCAGCCAAGGGGAGGAGGGCCCCCGCGGGACCCAGTACTTC	CASSQGEEGPRGTQYF	TRBJ2-5	TRBV4-2	NA	NA
TGCGCCAGCAGTACCCTCCTCGGGACAGACACCGGGGAGCTGTTTTTT	CASSTLLGTDTGELFF	TRBJ2-2	TRBV5-1	few	TRBD1
TGTGCCAGCAGTCAACGGACAGGGGAGGACAAAAACATTCAGTACTTC	CASSQRTGEDKNIQYF	TRBJ2-4	TRBV2	NA	TRBD1
TGTGCCAGCAGCCATGCGGCAGGGGACACTGAAGCTTTCTTT	CASSHAAGDTEAFF	TRBJ1-1	TRBV7-9	once	NA
TGTGCCAGCAGTGAGGCTGCTTGGAATCAGCCCCAGCATTTT	CASSEAAWNQPQHF	TRBJ1-5	TRBV6-1	NA	NA
TGTGCCAGCAGTTTACGTTTCGGGCGGGACCGCAATGAGCAGTTCTTC	CASSLRFGRDRNEQFF	TRBJ2-1	TRBV27	NA	NA
TGCGCCAGCAGCTTGGATAGCGGGGTGCTCAATGAGCAGTTCTTC	CASSLDSGVLNEQFF	TRBJ2-1	TRBV5-1	NA	TRBD2
TGTGCCAGCAGCTCACTGGTCGACAGAATTCTCCCTGAGACCCAGTACTTC	CASSSLVDRILPETQYF	TRBJ2-5	TRBV5-6	NA	NA
TGTGCCAGCAGCGTAGGTGGGGGGGCTCGAGACTATGGCTACACCTTC	CASSVGGGARDYGYTF	TRBJ1-2	TRBV9	NA	NA
TGCGCCAGCAGCCAACGGGGCACAGATACGCAGTATTTT	CASSQRGTDTQYF	TRBJ2-3	TRBV10-1	NA	NA
TGTGCCAGCAGCCAAGGGCGGGGGGATATAGATACGCAGTATTTT	CASSQGRGDIDTQYF	TRBJ2-3	TRBV4-2	NA	TRBD2
TGTGCCTGGAGCTTCGAGAACGTCTACGAGCAGTACTTC	CAWSFENVYEQYF	TRBJ2-7	TRBV30	few	NA
TGCGCCAGCAGCTTGTATGCGGGGGACACAGATACGCAGTATTTT	CASSLYAGDTDTQYF	TRBJ2-3	TRBV5-1	NA	TRBD2
TGCAGTGCTGTTGACTTTGAGGAGCAGTTCTTC	CSAVDFEEQFF	TRBJ2-1	TRBV20-1	NA	NA
TGTGCCAGCAGCTTAGGGGGAGAAGGCTACACCTTC	CASSLGGEGYTF	TRBJ1-2	TRBV11-3	NA	NA
TGTGCCAGCAGTTTCGTGCGTGGGACAGGGGGCGGGAACACCATATATTTT	CASSFVRGTGGGNTIYF	TRBJ1-3	TRBV28	NA	TRBD1
TGTGCCAGCAGTTACTCCAGGGCAGGGAACTATGGCTACACCTTC	CASSYSRAGNYGYTF	TRBJ1-2	TRBV6-5	NA	NA
TGTGCCAGCAGTTCGACTCGGGTTGGTTCACCCCTCCACTTT	CASSSTRVGSPLHF	TRBJ1-6	TRBV7-2	once	NA
TGTGCCAGCAGTGATGGCAGAGGGAATACGCAGTATTTT	CASSDGRGNTQYF	TRBJ2-3	TRBV6-1	NA	NA
TGTGCCAGTCACTTGGGGCCCTATAGCAATCAGCCCCAGCATTTT	CASHLGPYSNQPQHF	TRBJ1-5	TRBV19	NA	NA
TGTGCCACCAGCAGGTCCGGGACAGGACCTGGGAAGGGCTACACCTTC	CATSRSGTGPGKGYTF	TRBJ1-2	TRBV15	NA	TRBD1
TGTGCCAGCAGGGCCGGGACAGGGTCGTACAATGAGCAGTTCTTC	CASRAGTGSYNEQFF	TRBJ2-1	TRBV7-8	once	TRBD1
TGCGCCAGCCGGGTTTCGCGGAATGAGCAGTTCTTC	CASRVSRNEQFF	TRBJ2-1	TRBV5-1	NA	NA
TGTGCCAGCAGCCTAAGAGCGGGGGGGCAAGAGACCCAGTACTTC	CASSLRAGGQETQYF	TRBJ2-5	TRBV14	NA	TRBD2
TGTGCCAGCAGTTTGCTCCCGGAGGGAGGGGGTTACTATGGCTACACCTTC	CASSLLPEGGGYYGYTF	TRBJ1-2	TRBV27	NA	NA
TGTGCCAGCAGTTTGGACAGCCTAACTCAGCCCCAGCATTTT	CASSLDSLTQPQHF	TRBJ1-5	TRBV27	many	NA
TGTGCCAGCAGCCGAACAGGGAACACCGGGGAGCTGTTTTTT	CASSRTGNTGELFF	TRBJ2-2	TRBV14	NA	NA
TGTGCCAGCAGCCAACCGGGACTAGCGGGGAGCGAGCAGTACTTC	CASSQPGLAGSEQYF	TRBJ2-7	TRBV3-1/TRBV3-2	NA	TRBD2
TGTGCCAGCAGCTTAATACAGGGGGAGACCCAGTACTTC	CASSLIQGETQYF	TRBJ2-5	TRBV7-2	NA	TRBD1